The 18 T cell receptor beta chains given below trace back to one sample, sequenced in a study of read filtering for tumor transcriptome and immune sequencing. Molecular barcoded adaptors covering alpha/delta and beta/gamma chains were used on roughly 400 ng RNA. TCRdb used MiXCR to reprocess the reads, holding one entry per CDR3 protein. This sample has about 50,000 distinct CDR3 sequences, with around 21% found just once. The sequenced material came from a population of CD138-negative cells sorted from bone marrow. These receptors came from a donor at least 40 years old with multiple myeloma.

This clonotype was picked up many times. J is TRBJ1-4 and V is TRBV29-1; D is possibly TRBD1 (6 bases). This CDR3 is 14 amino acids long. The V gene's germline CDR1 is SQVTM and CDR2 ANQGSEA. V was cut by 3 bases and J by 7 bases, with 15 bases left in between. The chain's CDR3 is CSVDSGGGGEKLFF. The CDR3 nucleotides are TGCAGCGTTGACAGCGGAGGGGGAGGTGAAAAACTGTTTTTT.

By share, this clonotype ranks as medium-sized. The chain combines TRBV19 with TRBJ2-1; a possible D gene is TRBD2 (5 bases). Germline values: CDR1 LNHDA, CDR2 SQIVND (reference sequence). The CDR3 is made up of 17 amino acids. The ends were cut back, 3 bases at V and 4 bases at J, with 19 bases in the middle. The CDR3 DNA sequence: TGTGCCAGTAGTATCCCTCTAGCTCGGCTTTCTTACAATGAGCAGTTCTTC. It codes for CASSIPLARLSYNEQFF. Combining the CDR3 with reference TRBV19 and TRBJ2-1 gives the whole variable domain DGGITQSPKYLFRKEGQNVTLSCEQNLNHDAMYWYRQDPGQGLRLIYYSQIVNDFQKGDIAEGYSVSREKKESFPLTVTSAQKNPTAFYLCASSIPLARLSYNEQFFGPGTRLTVL.

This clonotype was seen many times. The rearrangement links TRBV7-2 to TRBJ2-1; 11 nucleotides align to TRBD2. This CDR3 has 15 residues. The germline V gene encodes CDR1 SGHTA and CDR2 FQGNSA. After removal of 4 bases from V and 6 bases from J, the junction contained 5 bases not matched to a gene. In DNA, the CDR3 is TGTGCCAGCAGCTACGGACTAGCGGGTACCAATGAGCAGTTCTTC. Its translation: CASSYGLAGTNEQFF.

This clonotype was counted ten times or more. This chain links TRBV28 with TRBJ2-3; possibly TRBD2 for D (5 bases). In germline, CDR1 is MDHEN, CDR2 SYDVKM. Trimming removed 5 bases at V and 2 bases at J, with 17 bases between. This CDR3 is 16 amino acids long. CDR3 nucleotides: TGTGCCAGCAGTCCCGAGACGGGATCGCTCACAGATACGCAGTATTTT. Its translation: CASSPETGSLTDTQYF.

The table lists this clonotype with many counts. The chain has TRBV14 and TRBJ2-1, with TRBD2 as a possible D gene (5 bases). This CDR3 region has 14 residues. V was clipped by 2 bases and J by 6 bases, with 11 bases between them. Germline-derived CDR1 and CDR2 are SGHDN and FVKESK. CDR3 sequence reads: CASSQTVGSNEQFF. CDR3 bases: TGTGCCAGCAGCCAAACGGTGGGGAGCAATGAGCAGTTCTTC. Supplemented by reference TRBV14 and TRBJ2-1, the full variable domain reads EAGVTQFPSHSVIEKGQTVTLRCDPISGHDNLYWYRRVMGKEIKFLLHFVKESKQDESGMPNNRFLAERTGGTYSTLKVQPAELEDSGVYFCASSQTVGSNEQFFGPGTRLTVL.

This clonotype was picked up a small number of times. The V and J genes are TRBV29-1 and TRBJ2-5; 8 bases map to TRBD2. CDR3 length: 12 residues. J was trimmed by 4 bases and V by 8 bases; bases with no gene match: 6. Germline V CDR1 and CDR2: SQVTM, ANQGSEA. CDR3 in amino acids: CSIRLAGETQYF. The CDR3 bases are TGCAGCATCCGCCTAGCGGGAGAGACCCAGTACTTC.

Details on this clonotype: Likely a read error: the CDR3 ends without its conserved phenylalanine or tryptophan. DNA of the CDR3: TGCAGTGCTAGAGTCGCGCGAAGCACAGATACGCAGTATTAT. This encodes CSARVARSTDTQYY. The chain combines TRBV20-1 with TRBJ2-3; D is unclear. Looked up from germline, CDR1 is DFQATT and CDR2 is SNEGSKA (reference sequence). V was clipped by 1 base and J by 0 bases, with 8 bases between them. This CDR3 spans 14 amino acids.

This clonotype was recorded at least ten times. DNA of the CDR3: TGTGCCAGCTCACCACCGAATGGGCAGGGCAATCAGCCCCAGCATTTT. Protein product: CASSPPNGQGNQPQHF. The chain employs TRBV18 and TRBJ1-5; D is ambiguous. V was shortened by 0 bases and J by 2 bases, with 11 bases between the two germline ends. Germline loops: CDR1 KGHSH, CDR2 LQKENI. The CDR3 has 16 amino acids.

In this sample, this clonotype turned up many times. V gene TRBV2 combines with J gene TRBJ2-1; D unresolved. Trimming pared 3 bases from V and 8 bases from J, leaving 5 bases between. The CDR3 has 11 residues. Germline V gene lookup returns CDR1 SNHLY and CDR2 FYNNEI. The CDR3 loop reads CASSDRYEQFF. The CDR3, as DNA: TGTGCCAGCAGTGACCGCTATGAGCAGTTCTTC.

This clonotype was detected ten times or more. The CDR3 region has the DNA TGTGCCAGCAGGCCCCCCGGGACAGGCCGCCGCAGCTCCTACGAGCAGTACTTC. This translates into CASRPPGTGRRSSYEQYF. This chain joins TRBV28 and TRBJ2-7, with 8 nucleotides matching TRBD1. The CDR3 runs to 18 residues. V trimming: 6 bases; J trimming: 0 bases; junction bases outside the gene matches: 16. Germline lookup yields CDR1 MDHEN and CDR2 SYDVKM.

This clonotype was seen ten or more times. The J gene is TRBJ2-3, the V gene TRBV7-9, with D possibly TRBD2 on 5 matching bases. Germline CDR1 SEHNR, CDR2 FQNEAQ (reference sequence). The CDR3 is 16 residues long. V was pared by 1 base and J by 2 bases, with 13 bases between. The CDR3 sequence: CASSLVLAGDTDTQYF. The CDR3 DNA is TGTGCCAGCAGCTTAGTTCTAGCCGGGGACACAGATACGCAGTATTTT.

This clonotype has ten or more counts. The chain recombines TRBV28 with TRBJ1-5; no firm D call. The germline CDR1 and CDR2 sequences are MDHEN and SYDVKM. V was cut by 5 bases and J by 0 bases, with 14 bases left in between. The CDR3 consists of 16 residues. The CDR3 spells CASSIPQTYSNQPQHF. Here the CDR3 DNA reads TGTGCCAGCAGTATTCCGCAGACGTATAGCAATCAGCCCCAGCATTTT.

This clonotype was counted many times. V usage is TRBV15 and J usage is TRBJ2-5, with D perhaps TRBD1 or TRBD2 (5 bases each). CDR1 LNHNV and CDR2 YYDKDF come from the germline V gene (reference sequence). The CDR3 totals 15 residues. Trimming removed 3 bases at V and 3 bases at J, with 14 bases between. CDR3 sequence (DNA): TGTGCCACCAGCAGGAACCGGGACGTCGAAGAGACCCAGTACTTC. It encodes CATSRNRDVEETQYF.

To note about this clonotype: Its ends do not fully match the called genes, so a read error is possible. CDR3 in DNA: TGTGCCAGCAGCCCTACTAGCGTGAGATTGGGTTACAATGAACAGTTCTTC. Translation gives CASSPTSVRLGYNEQFF. This chain links TRBV6-2 or TRBV6-3 with TRBJ2-1; TRBD2 aligns across 7 bases. The CDR3 loop spans 17 amino acids. Germline V gene lookup returns CDR1 MNHEY and CDR2 SVGEGT.

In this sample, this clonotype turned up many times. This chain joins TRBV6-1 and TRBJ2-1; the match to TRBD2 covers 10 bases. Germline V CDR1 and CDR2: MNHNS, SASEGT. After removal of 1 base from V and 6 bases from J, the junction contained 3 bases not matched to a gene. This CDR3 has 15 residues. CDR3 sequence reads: CASSEGVAGGNEQFF. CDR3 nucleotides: TGTGCCAGCAGTGAAGGAGTAGCGGGAGGCAATGAGCAGTTCTTC.

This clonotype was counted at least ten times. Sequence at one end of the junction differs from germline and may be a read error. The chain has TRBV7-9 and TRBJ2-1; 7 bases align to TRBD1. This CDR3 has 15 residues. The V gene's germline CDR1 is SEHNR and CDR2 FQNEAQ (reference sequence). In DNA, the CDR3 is TGTGCCAGCAGCTCGCAGACAGGGCCCGTAGCTCGGTTTCTCTTC. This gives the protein CASSSQTGPVARFLF.

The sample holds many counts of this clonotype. The CDR3 sequence is CASSQSPNYGYTF. CDR3 coding DNA: TGTGCCAGCAGCCAGTCGCCCAACTATGGCTACACCTTC. V and J are TRBV14 and TRBJ1-2; unclear D gene. This CDR3 contains 13 residues. The germline V and J ends were trimmed by 3 bases and 2 bases, with 7 bases remaining between them. The germline V gene has CDR1 SGHDN and CDR2 FVKESK.

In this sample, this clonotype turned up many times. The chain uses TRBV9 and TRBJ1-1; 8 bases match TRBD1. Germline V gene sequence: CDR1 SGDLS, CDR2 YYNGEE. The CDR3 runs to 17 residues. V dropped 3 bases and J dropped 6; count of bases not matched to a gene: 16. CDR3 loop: CASSAQQGGTRGAEAFF. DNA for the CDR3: TGTGCCAGCAGCGCCCAACAGGGGGGGACTCGGGGCGCTGAAGCTTTCTTT.